Reported below is one T cell receptor beta chain. This clone has only a few counts. Its cognate antigen has yet to be identified. No base-level quality is on record; no much larger clone is a single base apart. The data stem from a study of cytomegalovirus exposure and HLA in healthy donors listed by TCRdb under 2017. Describing the broader study: In an earlier analysis of some 550 of the donors, less than 350 Gb of sequence data and 117 million unique TCR beta sequences from approximately 180 million T cells were reported. In an earlier analysis of 500 to 650 of the donors, high-throughput TCR beta sequencing was used to judge whether each TCR beta V gene segment behaved as functional or pseudogenic. High-throughput TCR immunosequencing, statistical association of individual TCRs with disease status, and machine learning were combined to predict cytomegalovirus infection status. Donor age, sex, ethnicity and CMV serostatus were collected together with the repertoire data. The study profiled the T cell repertoires of about 640 subjects by immunosequencing and related them to cytomegalovirus serostatus. The study aimed to test whether signatures of past pathogen exposure could be identified by cataloging public T cell receptors. Every discovery cohort repertoire had been produced on one sequencing platform. Genome-wide SNP genotypes for about 65% of the roughly 670 donors were used in a later genetic analysis, which treated that subset as a discovery cohort. Among 300 to 500 genotyped donors of the cohort, an average of roughly 230,000 unique TCR beta nucleotide sequences was sequenced per donor, of which 15% to 20% were non-productive. In a later analysis, previously published TCR beta repertoires from 600 to 850 donors were re-analyzed and high-resolution HLA genotyping was added so that TCR occurrence patterns could be studied. The number of typed donors differed by locus: about 629-640 for A, B, C, DRB1 and DQB1; about 520 for DQA1; around 580 for DPA1; and 400 to 480 for DPB1. HLA typing included class I and class II loci at four-digit resolution. An early release covering around 630 HLA-typed donors comprised approximately 290 gigabases of sequencing data and around 86 million unique TCR sequences. Because of strong linkage in the cohort, five DR-DQ haplotypes were treated as single units for association and clustering. The genetic ancestry cluster associated with self-reported Caucasian donors included 80% to 90% of the roughly 390 genotyped donors. Along with the 666-subject first cohort, a separate validation cohort of around 120 different subjects was used. The later analysis used no new phenotypic data to find candidate immune exposures, relying instead on TCR beta sequences and their occurrence across donors.

Including the terminal cysteine and phenylalanine, the CDR3 comprises 16 residues. Only CDR3 DNA is held: 48 bases, read in frame from base 1. CDR1 and CDR2 were assigned from the germline V gene (reference sequence) as SEHNR and FQNEAQ. The V end gives up 5 bases and the J end 9 bases, leaving 11 bases in the junction not matched to a gene. The receptor library was made with the immunoSEQ multiplex PCR assay. For the multiplex PCR, a mixture combining 60 forward primers for TCR Vbeta segments and 13 reverse primers for TCR Jbeta segments was used. A multiplex PCR assay on genomic DNA amplified the CDR3 region of rearranged TCR beta genes. The Illumina HiSeq System was used to sequence the amplified TCR beta libraries as 87-base-pair reads. The authors' pipeline ran thus. Across the 670 or so repertoires, a later analysis counted 78 million or so unique TCR beta chains, roughly 11 million of which were shared by at least two donors. Raw reads were error-corrected and collapsed into unique sequences with a nearest-neighbor algorithm that merged closely related sequences to remove PCR and sequencing errors. CDR3 sequences were aligned to IMGT reference sequences to assign V, D and J gene segments. Each retained sequence needed at least a six-nucleotide match to both a V gene segment and a J gene segment. A rearrangement was called productive if the CDR3 had no stop codons and remained in frame with V and J, and every other rearrangement was called non-productive. CDR3 was defined by IMGT convention, running from the second conserved V-encoded cysteine to the conserved J-encoded phenylalanine. The earlier analysis of about 570 of the donors excluded any sequence lacking an unambiguous match to a single V gene segment. An earlier analysis of fewer than 750 of the donors classified V segments as functional when productive rearrangements were above 56.7% and as segregating when the standard deviation between donors was above 5%. A statistical classification framework was built to diagnose cytomegalovirus status from the catalog of TCR beta chain sequences. A later analysis assigned V and J genes by comparing TCR nucleotide sequences with IMGT/GENE-DB human TR gene sequences. In a later analysis, CDR3 sequences and most-parsimonious VDJ recombination scenarios were assigned using the TCRdist pipeline. In a later analysis, each TCR beta chain was defined by its CDR3 amino acid sequence together with its V-gene family, and reads without a unique V-gene family were excluded. In a later analysis, a few hundred highly shared, low-generation-probability nucleotide sequences were removed to address suspected cross-contamination and a sequencing artifact. In a later analysis, a clonal expansion index for each public chain was calculated from normalized within-repertoire ranks of inferred template counts. A later analysis computed generation probabilities with a VDJ recombination model fitted to out-of-frame rearrangements, and checked the results against IGoR. In a later analysis, TCR-TCR, TCR-HLA and TCR-CMV co-occurrence was scored with hypergeometric tests, and a repertoire-size bias correction was applied to TCR pairs. In a later analysis, false discovery rates were estimated by permuting HLA or CMV assignments 20 times. In a later analysis, co-occurring TCRs were grouped using DBSCAN, with TCRdist sequence similarity added in when clustering inside HLA-allele-positive subsets. For co-occurrence clustering, repertoires with fewer than 30,000 or more than 120,000 public chains were excluded, along with five or six repertoires with anomalous nucleotide sharing. TCRdb holds this immuneACCESS table with in-frame rearrangements only. Some clones are missing; in checked studies, unresolved V genes explain under half, and the rest has no known cause. The V and J calls and clone size come from that table; D and trimming were worked out from the DNA. Present in this sample are just over 150,000 clones, around three quarters of which were seen just once. Approximately 7.1% of the sample rests with the top ten.

The cohort comprised under 700 healthy bone marrow donors. Cohort members were all nominally healthy when sampled, although unrecorded immune exposures were likely present. The donor was CMV seropositive and was included in the group of 250 to 350 seropositive cohort members. Every donor gave a peripheral blood sample, and the peripheral blood mononuclear cells from that sample were used for TCR beta sequencing. Genomic DNA extraction from the blood cell samples was performed with the Qiagen DNeasy Blood Extraction Kit. The research as a whole found: A few of the identified cytomegalovirus-associated TCR beta chains were confirmed in vitro to be specific for cytomegalovirus antigens. The classifier was reported to diagnose cytomegalovirus status with high specificity and sensitivity in both the original and validation cohorts. Because counts were too low, seventeen rarely observed V segments, including chromosome 9 orphons, were excluded from the earlier analysis of 587 of the donors. Several of the top co-occurrence clusters appeared to be linked to parvovirus B19, influenza, CMV and Epstein-Barr virus, according to a later analysis. Linkage disequilibrium might explain the correlated functional status among segregating V segments, but an unknown experimental factor could not be ruled out. In an earlier analysis of approximately 600 of the donors, most TCR beta V segments were observed in productive rearrangements about 87% or about 30% of the time, broadly matching IMGT annotations. For the cohort, immune exposure information was limited to CMV serostatus. Most TCR sequences were observed very rarely across donors, whereas some public TCRs were present in many individuals. A later analysis found that most CMV-associated TCR beta chains appeared HLA-restricted, with HLA associations seemingly driven largely by CMV exposure. In a later genetic analysis, fewer N-insertions in productive TCRs were reported among donors in an Asian-associated ancestry cluster than the roughly 700-donor mean. At a false discovery rate of 0.05, a later analysis linked about 16,000 TCR beta sequences to specific HLA alleles. The authors suggested that the approach could potentially be extended to other disease states and immunological phenotypes. In a later analysis, HLA-associated TCR beta chains were found to be more clonally expanded and to have lower generation probabilities than equally common non-associated chains. The study gave a list of some 150 TCR beta chains associated with cytomegalovirus. Sequencing depth was assumed to be roughly uniform across donors in the presence/absence analyses, though that assumption may not hold. In a later analysis, the rate of TCR association differed among HLA loci, with DRB1 alleles having the most associated TCRs and HLA-C alleles having the fewest. A further reported finding was that TCR beta sequences accurately predicted the HLA-A and HLA-B alleles for most subjects in the first cohort. In this cohort, only TCR beta chains were sequenced, and detectable features were limited by the absence of alpha or paired-chain data. Because the 87-base-pair reads could not distinguish some IMGT-functional V segments, including TRBV6-2 and TRBV6-3, those segments were excluded. When HLA alleles, especially DR and DQ, strongly co-occurred, TCR associations were difficult to assign to individual alleles. A later genetic analysis associated a missense DCLRE1C variant with V-gene and J-gene trimming of TCR beta chains, and an independent cohort replicated the association. Because some donors lacked HLA typing at each locus, the association tests relied only on the typed subset. A group of highly shared sequence variants was considered likely to be a technical artifact of the sequencing pipeline.

The sequence derives from a man aged 35-49 years in good health and CMV-seropositive. Here the chain combines TRBV7-9 and TRBJ1-6; 9 bases in the junction line up with TRBD1. Material for sequencing was PBMCs. Read as DNA, the sequence is TGTGCCAGCAGCCGGGAGACCGGACAGGGGTCTTCACCCCTCCACTTT. Translated, it gives CASSRETGQGSSPLHF. With the portions outside the CDR3 filled from the reference TRBV7-9 and TRBJ1-6 genes, the complete variable region becomes DTGVSQNPRHKITKRGQNVTFRCDPISEHNRLYWYRQTLGQGPEFLTYFQNEAQLEKSRLLSDRFSAERPKGSFSTLEIQRTEQGDSAMYLCASSRETGQGSSPLHFGNGTRLTVT.